The TCR beta chain described here comes from a study of shared clonotypes between healthy human individuals. This CDR3 has 13 residues. CDR1 is SGHAT and CDR2 is FQDESV in the germline V gene (reference sequence). Trimming removed 6 bases at V and 3 bases at J, with 11 bases between. Generated by immunoSEQ multiplex PCR, the TCRdb table keeps only in-frame clones and is missing some. The sample yields 1.6 million or so clones, 96% seen once. CD4+ cells yielded CD45RA+ naive and CD45RA-negative memory subsets. This receptor was obtained from a man aged 25 to 40 in good health. The sequenced sample was naive CD4+ T cells sorted from blood. Subset noted: CD45RA+ positively selected. V gene TRBV11-1 combines with J gene TRBJ1-2; maybe TRBD1 (6 bases). DNA of the CDR3: TGTGCCAGCAGAAGACAGGATTACTATGGCTACACCTTC. It encodes CASRRQDYYGYTF.